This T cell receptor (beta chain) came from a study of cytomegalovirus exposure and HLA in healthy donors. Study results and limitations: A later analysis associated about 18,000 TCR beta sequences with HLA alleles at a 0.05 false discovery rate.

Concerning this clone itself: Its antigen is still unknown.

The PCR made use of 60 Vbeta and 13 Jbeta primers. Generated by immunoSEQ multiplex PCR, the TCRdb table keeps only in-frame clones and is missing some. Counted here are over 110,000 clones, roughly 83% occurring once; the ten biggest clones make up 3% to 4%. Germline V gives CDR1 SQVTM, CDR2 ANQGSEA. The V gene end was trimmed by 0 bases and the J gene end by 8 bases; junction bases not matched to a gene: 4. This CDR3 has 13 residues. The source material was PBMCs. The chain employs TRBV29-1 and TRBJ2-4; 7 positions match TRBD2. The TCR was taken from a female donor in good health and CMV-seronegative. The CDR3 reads CSVEEWGGDIQYF. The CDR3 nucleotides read TGCAGCGTTGAAGAATGGGGAGGGGACATTCAGTACTTC. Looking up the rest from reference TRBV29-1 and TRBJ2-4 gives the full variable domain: SAVISQKPSRDICQRGTSLTIQCQVDSQVTMMFWYRQQPGQSLTLIATANQGSEATYESGFVIDKFPISRPNLTFSTLTVSNMSPEDSSIYLCSVEEWGGDIQYFGAGTRLSVL.